Below, 2 T cell receptor beta chains from the same sample are listed, as sequenced in a study of blood T cells in healthy people across ages. A J-beta primer mix and a sample-barcoded 5' primer were used in a second PCR of about 7 to 12 cycles. One entry per CDR3 protein, called by TCRdb with MiXCR from the 5' RACE reads. The sample lists about 640,000 distinct CDR3 sequences; 58% were seen once. Sequencing was done on a sample of blood. The receptors shown here come from a man aged 55 to 70 in good health.

This chain links TRBV27 with TRBJ2-7, with D uncertain. V lost 3 bases, J lost 9 bases, and 21 bases lay in between. The CDR3 consists of 15 residues. Germline V lookup: CDR1 MNHEY, CDR2 SMNVEV (reference sequence). CDR3 region: CASSFGQVASQRQYF. Here the CDR3 DNA reads TGTGCCAGCAGTTTCGGGCAGGTAGCTTCTCAACGGCAGTACTTC.

This rearrangement joins TRBV12-3 or TRBV12-4 to TRBJ2-1; 7 nucleotides line up with TRBD2. The CDR3 contains 16 residues. Losses at the gene ends were 3 bases for V and 4 bases for J; bases not matched to a gene: 9. CDR3 sequence reads: CASSFDPAGNYNEQFF. Here the CDR3 DNA reads TGTGCCAGCAGTTTTGATCCAGCGGGAAATTACAATGAGCAGTTCTTC.